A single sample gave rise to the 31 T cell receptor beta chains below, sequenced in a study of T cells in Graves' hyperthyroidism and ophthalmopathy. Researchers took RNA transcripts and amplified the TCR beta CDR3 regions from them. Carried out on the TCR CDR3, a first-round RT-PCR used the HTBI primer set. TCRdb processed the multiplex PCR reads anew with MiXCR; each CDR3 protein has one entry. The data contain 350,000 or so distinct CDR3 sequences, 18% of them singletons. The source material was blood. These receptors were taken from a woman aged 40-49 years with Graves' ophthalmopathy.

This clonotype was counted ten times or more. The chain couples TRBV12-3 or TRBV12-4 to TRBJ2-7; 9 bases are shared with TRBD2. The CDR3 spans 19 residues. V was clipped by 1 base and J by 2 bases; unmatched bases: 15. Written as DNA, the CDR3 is TGTGCCAGCAGTTTAGGGTGGTCTAGCGGGACTCCCACAACCTACGAGCAGTACTTC. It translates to CASSLGWSSGTPTTYEQYF.

Here the CDR3 reads CSARDSRGLGEQYF. CDR3 nucleotide sequence: TGCAGTGCTAGAGACTCCCGGGGGCTTGGCGAGCAGTACTTC. J is TRBJ2-7 and V is TRBV20-1, with D perhaps matching TRBD1 or TRBD2 (6 bases each). The V end lost 0 bases, the J end lost 6 bases, and 15 bases lay between the germline ends. The CDR3 runs to 14 residues. CDR1 DFQATT and CDR2 SNEGSKA come from the germline V gene (reference sequence).

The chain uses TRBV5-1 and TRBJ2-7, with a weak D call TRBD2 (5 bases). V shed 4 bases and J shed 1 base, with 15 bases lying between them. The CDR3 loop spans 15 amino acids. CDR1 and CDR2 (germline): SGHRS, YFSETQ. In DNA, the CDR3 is TGCGCCAGCAGCCCCCCGGGAACCCTATCCTACGAGCAGTACTTC. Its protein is CASSPPGTLSYEQYF.

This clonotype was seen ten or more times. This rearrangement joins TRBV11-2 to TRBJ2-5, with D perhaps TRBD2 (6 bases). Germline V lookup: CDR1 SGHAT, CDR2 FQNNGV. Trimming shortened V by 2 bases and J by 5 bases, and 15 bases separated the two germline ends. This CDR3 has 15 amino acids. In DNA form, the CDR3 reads TGTGCCAGCAGCTTAACCCCGGGGGAGAGGGAGACCCAGTACTTC. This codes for CASSLTPGERETQYF.

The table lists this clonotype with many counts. The CDR3 DNA sequence: TGTGCCAGCGGTAGGACAGGGAGCGGTACCTACCTCTCCGAGCAGTACTTC. It codes for CASGRTGSGTYLSEQYF. This chain uses TRBV2 with TRBJ2-7; 8 nucleotides match TRBD1. V lost 8 bases and J lost 6; bases outside the gene matches: 21. This CDR3 comprises 17 residues. Per germline, CDR1 SNHLY and CDR2 FYNNEI.

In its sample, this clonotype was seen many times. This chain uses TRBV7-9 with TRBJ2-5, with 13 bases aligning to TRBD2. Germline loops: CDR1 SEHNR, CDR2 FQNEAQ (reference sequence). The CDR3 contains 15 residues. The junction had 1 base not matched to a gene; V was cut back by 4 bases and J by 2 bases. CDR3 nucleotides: TGTGCCAGCAGCTCGGGACTAGCGGGACAAGAGACCCAGTACTTC. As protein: CASSSGLAGQETQYF.

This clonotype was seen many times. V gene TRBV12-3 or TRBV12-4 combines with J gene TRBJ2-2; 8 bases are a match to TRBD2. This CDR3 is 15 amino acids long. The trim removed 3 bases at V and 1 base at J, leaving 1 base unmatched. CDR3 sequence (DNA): TGTGCCAGCAGTTTGGGACTAGGGAACACCGGGGAGCTGTTTTTT. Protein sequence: CASSLGLGNTGELFF.

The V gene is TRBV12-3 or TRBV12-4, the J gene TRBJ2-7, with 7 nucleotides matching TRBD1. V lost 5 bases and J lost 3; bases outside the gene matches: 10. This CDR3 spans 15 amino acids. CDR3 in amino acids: CASSPQGQRNYEQYF. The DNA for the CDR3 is TGTGCCAGCAGTCCCCAGGGACAGAGAAACTACGAGCAGTACTTC.

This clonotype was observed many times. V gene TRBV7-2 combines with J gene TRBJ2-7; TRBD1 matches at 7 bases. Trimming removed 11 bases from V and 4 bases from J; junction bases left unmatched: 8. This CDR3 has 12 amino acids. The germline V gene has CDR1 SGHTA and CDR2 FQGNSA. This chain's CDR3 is CAVSDRWYEQYF. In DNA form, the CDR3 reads TGTGCCGTCTCGGACAGGTGGTACGAGCAGTACTTC.

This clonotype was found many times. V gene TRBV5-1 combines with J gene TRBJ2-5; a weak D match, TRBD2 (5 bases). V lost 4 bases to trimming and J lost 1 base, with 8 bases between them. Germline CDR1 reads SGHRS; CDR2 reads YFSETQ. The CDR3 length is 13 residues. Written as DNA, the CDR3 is TGCGCCAGCAGCCGGACTCTCCAAGAGACCCAGTACTTC. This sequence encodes CASSRTLQETQYF.

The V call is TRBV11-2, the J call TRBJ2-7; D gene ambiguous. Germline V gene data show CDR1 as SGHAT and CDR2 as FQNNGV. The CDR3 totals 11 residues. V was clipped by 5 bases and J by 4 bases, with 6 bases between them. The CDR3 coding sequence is TGTGCCAGCAGCCATTTTTACGAGCAGTACTTC. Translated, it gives CASSHFYEQYF.

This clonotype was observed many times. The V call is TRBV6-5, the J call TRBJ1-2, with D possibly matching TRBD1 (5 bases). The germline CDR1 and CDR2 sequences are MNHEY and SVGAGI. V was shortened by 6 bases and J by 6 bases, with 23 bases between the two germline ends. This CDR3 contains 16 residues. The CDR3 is CASRVTRAGPRDGYTF. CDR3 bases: TGTGCCAGCAGAGTTACCCGAGCCGGACCCAGGGATGGCTACACCTTC.

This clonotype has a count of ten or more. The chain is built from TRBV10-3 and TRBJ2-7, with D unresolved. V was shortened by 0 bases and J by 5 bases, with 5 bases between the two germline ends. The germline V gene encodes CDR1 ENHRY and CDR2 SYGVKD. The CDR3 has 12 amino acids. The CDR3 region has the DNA TGTGCCATCAGTGAGTCGTGGGACGAGCAGTACTTC. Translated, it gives CAISESWDEQYF.

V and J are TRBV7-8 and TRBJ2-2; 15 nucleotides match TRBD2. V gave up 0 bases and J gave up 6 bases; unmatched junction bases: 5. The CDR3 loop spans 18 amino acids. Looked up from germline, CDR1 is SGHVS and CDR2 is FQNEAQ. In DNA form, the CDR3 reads TGTGCCAGCAGCTTAGCGAGGACTAGCGGGAGGGCCGCCGGGGAGCTGTTTTTT. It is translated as CASSLARTSGRAAGELFF.

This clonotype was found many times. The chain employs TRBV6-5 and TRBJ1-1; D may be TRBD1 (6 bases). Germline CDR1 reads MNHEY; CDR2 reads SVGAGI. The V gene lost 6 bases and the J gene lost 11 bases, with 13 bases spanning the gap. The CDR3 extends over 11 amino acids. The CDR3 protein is CASSNGGRAFF. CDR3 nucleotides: TGTGCCAGCAGCAACGGGGGGCGGGCTTTCTTT.

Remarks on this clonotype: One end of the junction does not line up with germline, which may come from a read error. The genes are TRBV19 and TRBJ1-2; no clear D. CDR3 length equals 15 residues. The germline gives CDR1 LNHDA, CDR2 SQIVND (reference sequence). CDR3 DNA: TGTGCCAGTAGTCCCGCGGCACAGAACTTCTATGGCTACATCTTC. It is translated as CASSPAAQNFYGYIF.

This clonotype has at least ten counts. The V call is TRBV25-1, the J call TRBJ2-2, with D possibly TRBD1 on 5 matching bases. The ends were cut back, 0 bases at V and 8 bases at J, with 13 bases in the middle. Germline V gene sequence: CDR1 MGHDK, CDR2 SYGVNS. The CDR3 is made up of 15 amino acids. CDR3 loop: CASSEYGAERGELFF. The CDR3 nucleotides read TGTGCCAGCAGTGAATATGGGGCAGAAAGAGGGGAGCTGTTTTTT.

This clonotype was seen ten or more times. The CDR3 DNA reads as TGTGCCAGCAGCTCCATAACAGGGGTGGGAGGCTACACCTTC. Its protein product is CASSSITGVGGYTF. The chain carries TRBV7-9 and TRBJ1-2, with TRBD1 matching 7 bases. The germline gives CDR1 SEHNR, CDR2 FQNEAQ (reference sequence). CDR3 length: 14 residues. V was pared by 4 bases and J by 8 bases, with 10 bases of the junction left unmatched.

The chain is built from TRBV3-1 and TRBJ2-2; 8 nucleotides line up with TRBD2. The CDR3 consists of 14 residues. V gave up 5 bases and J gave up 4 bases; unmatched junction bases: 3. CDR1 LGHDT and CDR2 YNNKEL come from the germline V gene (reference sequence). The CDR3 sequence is CASSVAGSTGELFF. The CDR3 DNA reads TGTGCCAGCAGCGTAGCGGGAAGCACCGGGGAGCTGTTTTTT.

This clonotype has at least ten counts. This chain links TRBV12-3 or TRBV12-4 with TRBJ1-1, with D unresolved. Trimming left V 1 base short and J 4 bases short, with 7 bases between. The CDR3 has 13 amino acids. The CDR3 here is CASSLVSTTEAFF. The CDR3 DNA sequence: TGTGCCAGCAGTTTAGTTAGTACCACTGAAGCTTTCTTT.

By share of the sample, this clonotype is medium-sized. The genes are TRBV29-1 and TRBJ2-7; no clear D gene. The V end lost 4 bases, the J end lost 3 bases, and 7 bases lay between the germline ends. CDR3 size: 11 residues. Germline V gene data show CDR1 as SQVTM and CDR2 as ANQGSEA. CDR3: CSVGYGYEQYF. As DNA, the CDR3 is TGCAGCGTTGGTTACGGCTACGAGCAGTACTTC.

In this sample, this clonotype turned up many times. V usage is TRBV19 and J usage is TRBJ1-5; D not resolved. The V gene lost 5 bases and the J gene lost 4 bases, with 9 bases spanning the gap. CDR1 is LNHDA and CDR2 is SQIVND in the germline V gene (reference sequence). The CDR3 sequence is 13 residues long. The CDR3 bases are TGTGCCAGTAGTCAGACCCGGAATCAGCCCCAGCATTTT. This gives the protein CASSQTRNQPQHF.

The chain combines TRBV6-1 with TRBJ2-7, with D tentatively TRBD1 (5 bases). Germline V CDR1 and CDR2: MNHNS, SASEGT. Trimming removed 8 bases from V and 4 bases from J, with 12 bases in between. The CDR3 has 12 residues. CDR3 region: CASERGRYEQYF. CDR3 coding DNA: TGTGCCAGCGAAAGGGGAAGATACGAGCAGTACTTC.

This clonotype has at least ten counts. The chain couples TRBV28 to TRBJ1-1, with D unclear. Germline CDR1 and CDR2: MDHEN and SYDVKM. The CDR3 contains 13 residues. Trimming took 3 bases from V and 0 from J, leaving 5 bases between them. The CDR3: CASSFPLNTEAFF. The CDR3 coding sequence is TGTGCCAGCAGTTTCCCATTGAACACTGAAGCTTTCTTT. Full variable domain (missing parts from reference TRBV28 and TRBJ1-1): DVKVTQSSRYLVKRTGEKVFLECVQDMDHENMFWYRQDPGLGLRLIYFSYDVKMKEKGDIPEGYSVSREKKERFSLILESASTNQTSMYLCASSFPLNTEAFFGQGTRLTVV.

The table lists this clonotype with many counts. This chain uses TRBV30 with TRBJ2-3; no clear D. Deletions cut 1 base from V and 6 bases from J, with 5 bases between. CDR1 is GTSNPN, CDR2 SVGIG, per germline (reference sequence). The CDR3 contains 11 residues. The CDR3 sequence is CAWSAADTQYF. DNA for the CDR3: TGTGCCTGGAGTGCCGCGGATACGCAGTATTTT.

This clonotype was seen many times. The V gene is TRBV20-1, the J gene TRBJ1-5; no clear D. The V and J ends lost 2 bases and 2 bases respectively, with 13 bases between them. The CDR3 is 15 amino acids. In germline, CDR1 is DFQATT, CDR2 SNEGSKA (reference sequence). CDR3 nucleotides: TGCAGTGCTAGACCCGCGACCACGGGCAATCAGCCCCAGCATTTT. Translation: CSARPATTGNQPQHF.

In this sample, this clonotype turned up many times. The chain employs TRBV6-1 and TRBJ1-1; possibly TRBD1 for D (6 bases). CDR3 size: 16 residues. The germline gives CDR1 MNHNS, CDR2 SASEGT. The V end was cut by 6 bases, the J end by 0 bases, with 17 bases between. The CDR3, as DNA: TGTGCCAGCAGCCCCGGGACACCTTTATTGAACACTGAAGCTTTCTTT. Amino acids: CASSPGTPLLNTEAFF.

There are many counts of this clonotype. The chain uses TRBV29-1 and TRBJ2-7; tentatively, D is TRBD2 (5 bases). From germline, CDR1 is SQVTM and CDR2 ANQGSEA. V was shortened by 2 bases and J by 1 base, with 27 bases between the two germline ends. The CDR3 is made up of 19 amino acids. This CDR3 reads CSVETPIRSSGFGSYEQYF. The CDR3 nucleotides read TGCAGCGTTGAAACTCCAATCCGCTCCTCGGGGTTTGGGTCCTACGAGCAGTACTTC.

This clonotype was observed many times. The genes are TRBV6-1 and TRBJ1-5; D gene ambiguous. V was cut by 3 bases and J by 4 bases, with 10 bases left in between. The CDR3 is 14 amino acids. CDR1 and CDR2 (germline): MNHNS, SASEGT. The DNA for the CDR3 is TGTGCCAGCAGTGACAGCCGAGTAAATCAGCCCCAGCATTTT. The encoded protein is CASSDSRVNQPQHF.

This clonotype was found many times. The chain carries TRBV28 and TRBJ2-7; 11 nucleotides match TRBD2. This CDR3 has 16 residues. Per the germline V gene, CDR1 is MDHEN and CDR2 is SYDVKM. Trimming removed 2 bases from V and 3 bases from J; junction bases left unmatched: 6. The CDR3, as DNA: TGTGCCAGCAGTTTAGTGGGACTAGCGGAAATCTACGAGCAGTACTTC. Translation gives CASSLVGLAEIYEQYF.

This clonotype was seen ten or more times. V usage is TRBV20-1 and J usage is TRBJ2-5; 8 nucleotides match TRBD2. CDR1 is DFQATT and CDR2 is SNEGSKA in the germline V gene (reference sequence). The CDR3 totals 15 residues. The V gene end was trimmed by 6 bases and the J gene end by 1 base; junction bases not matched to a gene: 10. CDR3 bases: TGCAGTGCCAGCAAGCTAGCGGGCCTCCAAGAGACCCAGTACTTC. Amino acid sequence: CSASKLAGLQETQYF.